The next 2 T cell receptor beta chains were all read from a single sample in a study of vaccination effects on CD4 cells after COVID-19. No cognate antigen is known for these TCRs. Here immunoSEQ multiplex PCR was the method, and the copy in TCRdb shows in-frame clones only, minus some. Of 47,000 or so clones listed, roughly two thirds are singletons. Cultured cells yielded isolated CD4+ T cells after 10 days. Participants were vaccinated with two doses of either the BNT162b2 or mRNA-1273 vaccine. Sample: CD4+ T cells from PBMCs cultured without peptide, taken after COVID-19 vaccination. Receptors were obtained from a human donor who received a COVID-19 vaccine.

The gene calls are TRBV6-5 and TRBJ2-5, with D perhaps matching TRBD2 (6 bases). There are 13 residues in the CDR3. V lost 8 bases and J 6 bases, leaving 16 bases between the germline ends. Germline loops: CDR1 MNHEY, CDR2 SVGAGI. As DNA, the CDR3 is TGTGCCAGCTCGGGGGAGACGAGGCAGACCCAGTACTTC. Translating it yields CASSGETRQTQYF.

The chain employs TRBV7-4 and TRBJ1-3; D call uncertain. The CDR3 spans 15 residues. The germline V gene encodes CDR1 SGHVT and CDR2 SQSDAQ. With 7 bases removed from V and 0 bases from J, the gap between germline ends came to 13 bases. The chain's CDR3 is CASTSGWFSGNTIYF. CDR3 DNA sequence: TGTGCCAGCACCTCGGGCTGGTTCTCTGGAAACACCATATATTTT.